This T cell receptor beta chain is from a study of blood T cell repertoires in COVID-19. Background on the study: Donors in the United States, Italy and Spain gave samples during acute or convalescent COVID-19.

Germline CDR1 reads SNHLY; CDR2 reads FYNNEI. CDR3 length: 15 amino acids. Losses at the gene ends were 6 bases for V and 0 bases for J; bases not matched to a gene: 4. Per the study methods: Quantification of nucleated cells was approximated via reference gene primer amplification. TCRdb keeps only in-frame clones here, not all; method: immunoSEQ multiplex PCR. The DNA was the basis for D and trimming; V, J and clone size are from that table. The sample shows 48,000 or so clones, roughly 88% of them seen only once. The source material was peripheral blood. The TCR was taken from a human donor in a cohort sampled during active COVID-19. The chain couples TRBV2 to TRBJ1-5, with 8 bases lining up with TRBD1. CDR3 coding DNA: TGTGCCAGCAGAGGGACAGGAGATAGCAATCAGCCCCAGCATTTT. It encodes CASRGTGDSNQPQHF.